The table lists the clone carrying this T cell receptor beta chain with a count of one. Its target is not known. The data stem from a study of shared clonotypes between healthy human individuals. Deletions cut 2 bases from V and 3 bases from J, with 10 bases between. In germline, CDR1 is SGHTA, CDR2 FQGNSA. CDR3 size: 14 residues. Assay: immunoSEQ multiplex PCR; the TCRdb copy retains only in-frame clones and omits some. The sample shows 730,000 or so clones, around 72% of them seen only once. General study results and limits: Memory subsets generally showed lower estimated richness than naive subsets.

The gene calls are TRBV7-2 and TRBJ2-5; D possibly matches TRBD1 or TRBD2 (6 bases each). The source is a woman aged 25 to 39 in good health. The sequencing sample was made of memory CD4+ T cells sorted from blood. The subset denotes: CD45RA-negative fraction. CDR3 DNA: TGTGCCAGCAGCTTATTGGGGGGCGAAGAGACCCAGTACTTC. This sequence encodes CASSLLGGEETQYF.